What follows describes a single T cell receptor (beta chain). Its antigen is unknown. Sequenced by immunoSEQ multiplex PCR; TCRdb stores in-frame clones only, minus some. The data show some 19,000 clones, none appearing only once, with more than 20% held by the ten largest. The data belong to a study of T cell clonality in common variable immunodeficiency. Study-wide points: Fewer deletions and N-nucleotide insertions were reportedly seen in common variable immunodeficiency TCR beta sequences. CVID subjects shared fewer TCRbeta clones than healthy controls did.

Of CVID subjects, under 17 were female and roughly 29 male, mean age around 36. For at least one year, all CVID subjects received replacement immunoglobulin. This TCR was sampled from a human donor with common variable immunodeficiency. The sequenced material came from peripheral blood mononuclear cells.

This CDR3 reads CASSGTVLNEKLFF. The part of the CDR3 DNA that was read is TGTGCCAGCAGTGGGACAGTACTTAATGAAAAA. The chain links TRBV2 to TRBJ1-4, with D possibly matching TRBD1 (6 bases). Coverage ceases 3 residues before the CDR3 finishes, and the germline J gene fills in the end. Germline CDR1 and CDR2: SNHLY and FYNNEI. The CDR3 has 14 residues. The V end was cut by 4 bases, the J end by 4 bases, with 10 bases between.